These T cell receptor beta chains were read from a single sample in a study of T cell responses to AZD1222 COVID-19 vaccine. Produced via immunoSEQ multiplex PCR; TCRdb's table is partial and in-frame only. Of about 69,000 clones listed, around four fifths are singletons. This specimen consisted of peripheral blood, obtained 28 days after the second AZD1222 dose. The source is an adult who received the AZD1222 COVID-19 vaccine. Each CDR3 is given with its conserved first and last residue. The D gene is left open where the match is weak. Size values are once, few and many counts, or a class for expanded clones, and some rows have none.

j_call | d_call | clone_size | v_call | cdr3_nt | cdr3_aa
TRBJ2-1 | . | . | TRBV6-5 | TGTGCCAGCAGTATGTCAAACAATGAGCAGTTCTTC | CASSMSNNEQFF
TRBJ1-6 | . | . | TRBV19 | TGTGCCAGTAGTATAGACGGCTCCTCGGGGCCCCACTTT | CASSIDGSSGPHF
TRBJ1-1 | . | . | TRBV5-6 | TGTGCCAGCACAAGGGGATTAAGCGGGAACACTGAAGCTTTCTTT | CASTRGLSGNTEAFF
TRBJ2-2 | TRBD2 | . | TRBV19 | TGTGCCGTTACAGCTAAAGCGGGAGGGCACACCGGGGAGCTGTTTTTT | CAVTAKAGGHTGELFF
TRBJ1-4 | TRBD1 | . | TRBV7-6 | TGTGCCAGCAGCGGGTTGACAGGGTTCGCTGAAAAACTGTTTTTT | CASSGLTGFAEKLFF
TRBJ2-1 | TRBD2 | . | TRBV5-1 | TGCGCCAGCACCACGACTAGCGGCGTAAACAATGAGCAGTTCTTC | CASTTTSGVNNEQFF
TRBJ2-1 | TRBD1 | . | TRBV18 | TGTGCCAGCTCACCGTTCGCTGGGACAGGGGCGGACAATGAGCAGTTCTTC | CASSPFAGTGADNEQFF
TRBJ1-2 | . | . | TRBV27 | TGTGCCAGCAGGCCGTCTGGGAACTATGGCTACACCTTC | CASRPSGNYGYTF
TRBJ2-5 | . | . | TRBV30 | TGTGCCTGGAGTGTAGGGCAGGGAGAGACCCAGTACTTC | CAWSVGQGETQYF
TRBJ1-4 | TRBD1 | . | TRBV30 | TGTGCCTGGAGTCCCGGGACAGGGAATGAAAAACTGTTTTTT | CAWSPGTGNEKLFF
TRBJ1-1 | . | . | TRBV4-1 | TGCGCCAGCAGCCAAGAATGGGAGCGTGGGGGTTTTTTTGGCACTGAAGCTTTCTTT | CASSQEWERGGFFGTEAFF
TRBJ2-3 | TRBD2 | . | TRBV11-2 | TGTGCCAGCAGCTCTACCTTGAGCGGGAGGGGGGGAGATACGCAGTATTTT | CASSSTLSGRGGDTQYF
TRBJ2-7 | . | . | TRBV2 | TGTGCCAGCAGTGATGTGGGCCTATACGAGCAGTACTTC | CASSDVGLYEQYF
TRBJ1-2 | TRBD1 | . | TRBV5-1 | TGCGCCAGCAGCTCCTCGGGACAGGGGGGCTACACCTTC | CASSSSGQGGYTF
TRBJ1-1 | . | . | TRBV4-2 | TGTGCCAGCAGCCAAGCGGAGGCTACTGAAGCTTTCTTT | CASSQAEATEAFF
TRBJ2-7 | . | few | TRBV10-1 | TGCGCCAGCAGTGACGGGGACGAGCAGTACTTC | CASSDGDEQYF
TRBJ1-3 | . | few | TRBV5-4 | TGTGCCAGCAGCTTCTTTACTGGAAACACCATATATTTT | CASSFFTGNTIYF
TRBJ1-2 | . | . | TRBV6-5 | TGTGCCAGCAGTTACTCTGGCGGCAGAGACTATGGCTACACCTTC | CASSYSGGRDYGYTF
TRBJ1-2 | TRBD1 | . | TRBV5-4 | TGTGCCAGCAGCTTTGGACAGGGGGACTATGGCTACACCTTC | CASSFGQGDYGYTF
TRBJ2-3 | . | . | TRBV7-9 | TGTGCCAGCACCCCCGGACAGACTAGCACAGATACGCAGTATTTT | CASTPGQTSTDTQYF
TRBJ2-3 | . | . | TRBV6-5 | TGTGCCAGCTCAGACCCGGGCACAGATACGCAGTATTTT | CASSDPGTDTQYF
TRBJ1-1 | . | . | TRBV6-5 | TGTGCCAGCAGCAAGAGGGGTATGAACACTGAAGCTTTCTTT | CASSKRGMNTEAFF
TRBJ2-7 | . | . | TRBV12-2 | TGTGCAAGTCGCTTAGCGGAAAAAGGGGGGACTAGCGGGAGAAAGGCGGGGTACGAGCAGTACTTC | CASRLAEKGGTSGRKAGYEQYF
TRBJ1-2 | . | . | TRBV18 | TGTGCCAGCTCTACGGGTAACCCGTCCTATGGCTACACCTTC | CASSTGNPSYGYTF
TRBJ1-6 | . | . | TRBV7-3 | TGTGCCAGCAGCTTAAGACAGGACGGTAGTTCACCCCTCCACTTT | CASSLRQDGSSPLHF
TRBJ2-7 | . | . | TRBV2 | TGTGCCAGCAGGCCAAACGGCGTGTCCCAGTACTTC | CASRPNGVSQYF
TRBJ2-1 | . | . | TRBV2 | TGTGCCAGCAGTGAATTACGGGACAATGAGCAGTTCTTC | CASSELRDNEQFF
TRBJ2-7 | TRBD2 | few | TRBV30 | TGTGCCTGGAGTACGGGGGGGCAGCAGTACTTC | CAWSTGGQQYF
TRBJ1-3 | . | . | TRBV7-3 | TGTGCCAGCAGCCTCCCACGGCCGGACCGAAGCTCTGGAAACACCATATATTTT | CASSLPRPDRSSGNTIYF
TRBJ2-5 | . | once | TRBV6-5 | TGTGCCAGCAGTTCGCAGGCGTACCAAGAGACCCAGTACTTC | CASSSQAYQETQYF
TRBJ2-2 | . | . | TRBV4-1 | TGCGCCAGCAGCCAAGAGGGGGGTACCGGGGAGCTGTTTTTT | CASSQEGGTGELFF
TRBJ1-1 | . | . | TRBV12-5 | TGTGCTAGTGCCCGGGGCCCCCAGGGGACGATGAACACTGAAGCTTTCTTT | CASARGPQGTMNTEAFF
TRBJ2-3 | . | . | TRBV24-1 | TGTGCCACCAGTGATAATGGAGATACGCAGTATTTT | CATSDNGDTQYF
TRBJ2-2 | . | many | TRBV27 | TGTGCCAGCGGCCGGGTGACTAGAAACACCGGGGAGCTGTTTTTT | CASGRVTRNTGELFF
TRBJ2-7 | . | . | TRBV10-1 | TGCGCCAGCAGCCAGGGCTACGAGCAGTACTTC | CASSQGYEQYF
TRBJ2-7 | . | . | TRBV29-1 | TGCAGTGGGGGAGAGCACGAGCAGTACTTC | CSGGEHEQYF
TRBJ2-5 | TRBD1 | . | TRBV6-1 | TGTGCCAGCAGTGGATTGACAGGGGGATGGCAAGAGACCCAGTACTTC | CASSGLTGGWQETQYF
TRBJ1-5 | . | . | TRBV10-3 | TGTGCCATCAGTGAGGGGGAAGACCAGCCCCAGCATTTT | CAISEGEDQPQHF
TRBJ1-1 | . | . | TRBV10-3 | TGTGCCATCAGTGACGGGGGGGGAGGCACTGAAGCTTTCTTT | CAISDGGGGTEAFF
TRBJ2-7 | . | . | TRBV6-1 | TGTGCCAGCAGTGAAATTGGGAACTCCTACGAGCAGTACTTC | CASSEIGNSYEQYF
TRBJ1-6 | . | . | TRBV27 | TGTGCCAGCAGTTCGACAGCGAGGACTCCGAGCTCCTATAATTCACCCCTCCACTTT | CASSSTARTPSSYNSPLHF
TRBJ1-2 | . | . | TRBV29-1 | TGCAGCGTGGGTCCCACTCCGATCTTC | CSVGPTPIF
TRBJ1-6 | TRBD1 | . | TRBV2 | TGTGCCAGCAACACTGGACAGGGAAGTTCACCCCTCCACTTT | CASNTGQGSSPLHF
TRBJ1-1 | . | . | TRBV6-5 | TGTGGGGTGGGAAAGGTGAACACTGAAGCTTTCTTT | CGVGKVNTEAFF
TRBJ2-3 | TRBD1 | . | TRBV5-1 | TGCGCCAGCAGCTTTGACAGGGCTCCTGGCTCAGATACGCAGTATTTT | CASSFDRAPGSDTQYF
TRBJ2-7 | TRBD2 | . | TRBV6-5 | TGTGCCAGCAGTTTAGCGGGGGAACTCTACGAGCAGTACTTC | CASSLAGELYEQYF
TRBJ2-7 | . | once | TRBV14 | TGTGCCAGCAGCCAGTGGGAACGTGGCGAGCAGTACTTC | CASSQWERGEQYF
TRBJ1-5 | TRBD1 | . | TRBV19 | TGTGCCAGTAGTCTGAACCGGGACAGGGTCAATCAGCCCCAGCATTTT | CASSLNRDRVNQPQHF
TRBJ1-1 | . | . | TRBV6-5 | TGTGCCAGCAGTACGACGGGTACTGAAGCTTTCTTT | CASSTTGTEAFF
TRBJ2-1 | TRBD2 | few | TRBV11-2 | TGTGCCAGCAGCTTAGGAGGAGGCGGGAGGGCCGTTTCCTACAATGAGCAGTTCTTC | CASSLGGGGRAVSYNEQFF
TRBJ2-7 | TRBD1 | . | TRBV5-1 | TGCGCCAGCAGCCCAACCGGGACAGCTTCCTACGAGCAGTACTTC | CASSPTGTASYEQYF
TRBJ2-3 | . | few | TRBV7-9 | TGTGCCAGCAGCCGAGTCAGCACAGATACGCAGTATTTT | CASSRVSTDTQYF